This entry is about one T cell receptor (beta chain). The germline gene is not matched at one end of the junction; a read error may be the cause. TCRdb ran MiXCR on the PCR reads and lists one entry per CDR3 protein. Of hundreds of thousands of distinct CDR3 sequences in the sample, about a fifth were seen once. This record belongs to a study of molecular identifiers for immune sequencing clone quantification. The CDR3 totals 16 residues. Germline values: CDR1 SNHLY, CDR2 FYNNEI. The V and J genes are TRBV2 and TRBJ2-7; TRBD1 is a possible D gene (5 bases). The receptor was isolated from a human donor in good health. Some libraries in this study had Jurkat cell RNA spiked in. The sample taken for sequencing was naive CD8+ T cells from blood, with Jurkat cell RNA spiked in. Subset reported: FACS-sorted CD8+CD4-CCR7+CD45RA+ naive T cells. The DNA for the CDR3 is TGTGCCAGCACCGGATCTTCTCAGGACAACTCCTACGAGCAGTATTTC. Translated, it gives CASTGSSQDNSYEQYF.